This TCR beta chain was obtained from a study of T cell changes during pregnancy in multiple sclerosis. Data came from immunoSEQ multiplex PCR; TCRdb stores just in-frame clones and leaves some out. Here the sample spans under 70,000 clones, approximately 91% being singletons. The CDR3 runs 15 residues. In germline, CDR1 is LNHDA, CDR2 SQIVND (reference sequence). The V gene lost 3 bases and the J gene lost 5 bases, with 16 bases spanning the gap. The chain links TRBV19 to TRBJ1-1; TRBD1 is a possible D gene (5 bases). This TCR was sampled from a female donor with multiple sclerosis, enrolled in a pregnancy study. Specimen: CD4+ T cells from peripheral blood mononuclear cells, collected after pregnancy. CDR3 nucleotide sequence: TGTGCCAGTAGTATTAGTGCGGGGGAAGTGACTGAAGCTTTCTTT. Protein: CASSISAGEVTEAFF.